The 12 T cell receptor beta chains below were found in one sample sequenced in a study of T cell responses to AZD1222 COVID-19 vaccine. Sequencing used immunoSEQ multiplex PCR; TCRdb keeps in-frame clones, though not all of them. The top ten hold around 1.1% of the sample, which has 40,000 to 60,000 clones, about 87% seen once. The starting material was peripheral blood, obtained 28 days after the second AZD1222 dose. The receptors originated from an adult who received the AZD1222 COVID-19 vaccine.

The chain recombines TRBV5-1 with TRBJ2-3, with 7 bases that match TRBD2. This CDR3 is 16 amino acids long. Losses at the gene ends were 0 bases for V and 1 base for J; bases not matched to a gene: 5. Germline V gene data show CDR1 as SGHRS and CDR2 as YFSETQ. The CDR3 DNA is TGCGCCAGCAGCTTGGCCCCTAGCGGAGGCACAGATACGCAGTATTTT. It translates to CASSLAPSGGTDTQYF.

The chain has TRBV28 and TRBJ2-3; 7 bases fit TRBD2. This CDR3 is 15 amino acids long. The germline gives CDR1 MDHEN, CDR2 SYDVKM. The J segment lost 0 bases and the V segment lost 6 bases, leaving 6 bases of the junction unmatched. CDR3 sequence (DNA): TGTGCCAGCAGCCCTAGCGGATCTAGCACAGATACGCAGTATTTT. Translation: CASSPSGSSTDTQYF.

The V call is TRBV28, the J call TRBJ1-5; 9 positions match TRBD1. The CDR3 sequence is 12 residues long. Germline assignment: CDR1 MDHEN and CDR2 SYDVKM. J was trimmed by 7 bases and V by 10 bases; bases with no gene match: 5. In nucleotides, the CDR3 is TGTGCCACCGGACAGGGGAGGCAGCCCCAGCATTTT. Its translation: CATGQGRQPQHF.

V usage is TRBV27 and J usage is TRBJ1-5; possibly TRBD1 for D (5 bases). The CDR3 contains 14 residues. The germline V gene encodes CDR1 MNHEY and CDR2 SMNVEV (reference sequence). Deletions cut 6 bases from V and 4 bases from J, with 13 bases between. CDR3 DNA: TGTGCCAGCAGCCCATGGGGCCGGAATCAGCCCCAGCATTTT. This codes for CASSPWGRNQPQHF.

This clone was picked up one time. The chain couples TRBV29-1 to TRBJ2-6; D call uncertain. Trimming stripped 3 bases from V and 0 bases from J, with 3 bases between. Per the germline V gene, CDR1 is SQVTM and CDR2 is ANQGSEA. This CDR3 has 13 residues. The CDR3 reads CSVDNSGANVLTF. In DNA, the CDR3 is TGCAGCGTTGATAACTCTGGGGCCAACGTCCTGACTTTC.

The chain carries TRBV6-4 and TRBJ2-2; the D gene is possibly TRBD1 (6 bases). From germline, CDR1 is MRHNA and CDR2 SNTAGT. The CDR3 consists of 14 residues. The V gene lost 6 bases and the J gene lost 4 bases, with 12 bases spanning the gap. The CDR3 loop is CASRTQGSTGELFF. In DNA, the CDR3 is TGTGCCAGCAGAACACAGGGATCCACCGGGGAGCTGTTTTTT.

This chain connects TRBV7-3 to TRBJ2-1; the match to TRBD1 covers 8 bases. Germline lookup yields CDR1 SGHTA and CDR2 FQGTGA. The CDR3 runs to 15 residues. The trim removed 6 bases at V and 0 bases at J, leaving 4 bases unmatched. For the CDR3, the DNA is TGTGCCAGCAGTACAGGGGGAAGCTCCTACAATGAGCAGTTCTTC. It yields the protein CASSTGGSSYNEQFF.

This rearrangement joins TRBV12-3 or TRBV12-4 to TRBJ1-3, with D unclear. The V end lost 7 bases, the J end lost 6 bases, and 10 bases lay between the germline ends. The CDR3 consists of 12 residues. The CDR3 is CASTLGSNTIYF. In nucleotides, the CDR3 is TGTGCCAGCACCCTAGGTTCAAACACCATATATTTT.

The chain has TRBV5-1 and TRBJ2-1, with 10 nucleotides matching TRBD1. Trimming took 7 bases from V and 12 from J; bases not matched to a gene: 16. The CDR3 is 15 amino acids. Germline V gene lookup returns CDR1 SGHRS and CDR2 YFSETQ. CDR3 sequence: CASRMLGQGTLGQFF. The CDR3, as DNA: TGCGCCAGCCGAATGCTGGGACAGGGGACCCTGGGGCAGTTCTTC.

This clone was recorded only once. V and J are TRBV28 and TRBJ1-2; D is uncertain. V lost 2 bases and J lost 5, with 6 bases in between. Germline values: CDR1 MDHEN, CDR2 SYDVKM. This CDR3 has 12 residues. CDR3 sequence (DNA): TGTGCCAGCAGTTTAGTAGGGTATGGCTACACCTTC. This codes for CASSLVGYGYTF.

This clone has more than one count but fewer than ten. The chain joins TRBV29-1 to TRBJ2-1; D call uncertain. The CDR3 spans 12 residues. Deletions cut 1 base from V and 7 bases from J, with 8 bases between. Germline V gives CDR1 SQVTM, CDR2 ANQGSEA. CDR3 sequence (DNA): TGCAGCGTTGAAGCCAACGTGAATGAGCAGTTCTTC. Protein sequence: CSVEANVNEQFF.

This chain joins TRBV25-1 and TRBJ1-4; unclear D gene. The CDR3 sequence is 13 residues long. V lost 1 base and J lost 5, with 5 bases in between. Germline values: CDR1 MGHDK, CDR2 SYGVNS. The CDR3 spells CASSEWANEKLFF. The CDR3, as DNA: TGTGCCAGCAGTGAATGGGCGAATGAAAAACTGTTTTTT.